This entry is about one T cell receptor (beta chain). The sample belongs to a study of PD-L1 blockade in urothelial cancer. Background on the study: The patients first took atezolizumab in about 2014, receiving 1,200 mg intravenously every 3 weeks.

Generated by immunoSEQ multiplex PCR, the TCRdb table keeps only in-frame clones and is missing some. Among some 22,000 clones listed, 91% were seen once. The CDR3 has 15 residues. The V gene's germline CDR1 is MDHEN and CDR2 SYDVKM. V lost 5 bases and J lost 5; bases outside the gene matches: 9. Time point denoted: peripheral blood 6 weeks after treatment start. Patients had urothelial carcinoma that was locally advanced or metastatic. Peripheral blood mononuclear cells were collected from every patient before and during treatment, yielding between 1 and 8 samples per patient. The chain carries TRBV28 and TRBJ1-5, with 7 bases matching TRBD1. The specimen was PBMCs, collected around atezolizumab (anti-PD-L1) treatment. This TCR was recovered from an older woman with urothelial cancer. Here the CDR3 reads CASSQMTGRDQPQHF. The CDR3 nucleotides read TGTGCCAGCAGTCAAATGACAGGGCGGGATCAGCCCCAGCATTTT.